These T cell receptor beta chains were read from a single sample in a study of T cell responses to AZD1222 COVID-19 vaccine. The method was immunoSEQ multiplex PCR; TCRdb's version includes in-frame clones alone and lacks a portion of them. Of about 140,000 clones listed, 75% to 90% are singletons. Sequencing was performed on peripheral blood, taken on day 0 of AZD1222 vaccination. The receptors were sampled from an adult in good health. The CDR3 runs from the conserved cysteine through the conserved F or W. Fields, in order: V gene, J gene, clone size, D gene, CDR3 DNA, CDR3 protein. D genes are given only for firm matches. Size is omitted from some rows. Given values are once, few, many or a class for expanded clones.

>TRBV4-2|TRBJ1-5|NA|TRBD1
TGTGCCAGCAGCCGACAGGGAGGCGACAATCAGCCCCAGCATTTT
CASSRQGGDNQPQHF
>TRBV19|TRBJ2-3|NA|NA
TGTGCCAGTAGTAAGGCCCCCACAGATACGCAGTATTTT
CASSKAPTDTQYF
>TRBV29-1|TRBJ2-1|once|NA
TGCAGCGTTCCACCTCCAAGGGGCAGCTCCTACAATGAGCAGTTCTTC
CSVPPPRGSSYNEQFF
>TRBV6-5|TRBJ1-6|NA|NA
TGTGCCAGCAGCTCGGGAATGGAGGGAATATCACCCCTCCACTTT
CASSSGMEGISPLHF
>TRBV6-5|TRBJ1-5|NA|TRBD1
TGTGCCAGCAGCGGAACGGGACAGGGTCGTCAGCCCCAGCATTTT
CASSGTGQGRQPQHF
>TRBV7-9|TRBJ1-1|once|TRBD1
TGTGCCAGCAGCTTAGGTGACAGGGGTAACACTGAAGCTTTCTTT
CASSLGDRGNTEAFF
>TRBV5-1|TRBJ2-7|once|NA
TGCGCCAGCAGCTTGGAAACCGCGGTCCACGAGCAGTACTTC
CASSLETAVHEQYF
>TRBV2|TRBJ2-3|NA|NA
TGTGCCAGCAGTGAGACAAGTAGGTGGTCAGATACGCAGTATTTT
CASSETSRWSDTQYF
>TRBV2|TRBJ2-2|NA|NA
TGTGCCAGTCTCGGGACCCACCCCGGGGAGCTGTTTTTT
CASLGTHPGELFF
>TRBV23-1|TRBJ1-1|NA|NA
TGCGCCAGCAGCAGGGTGAACACTGAAGCTTTCTTT
CASSRVNTEAFF
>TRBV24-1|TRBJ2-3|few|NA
TGTGCCACCAGTGATCGTAATAGCGGACGAGTGACAGATACGCAGTATTTT
CATSDRNSGRVTDTQYF
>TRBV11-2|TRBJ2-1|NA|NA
TGTGCCAGCCAACCACCCCCAAATGAGCAGTTCTTC
CASQPPPNEQFF
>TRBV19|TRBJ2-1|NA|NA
TGTGCCAGTAGTCCCCCGGGACACGATGGCGATGAGCAGTTCTTC
CASSPPGHDGDEQFF
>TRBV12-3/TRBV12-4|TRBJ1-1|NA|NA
TGTGCCAGCAGTTTAAGAGTGAACACTGAAGCTTTCTTT
CASSLRVNTEAFF
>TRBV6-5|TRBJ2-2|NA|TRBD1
TGTGCCAGCAGTTACGAGGCAGGGGGTGGCACCGGGGAGCTGTTTTTT
CASSYEAGGGTGELFF
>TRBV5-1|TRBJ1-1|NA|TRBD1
TGCGCCAGCAGCCGGGACAGGGTGAACACTGAAGCTTTCTTT
CASSRDRVNTEAFF
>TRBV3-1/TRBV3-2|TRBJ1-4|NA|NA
TGTGCCAGCAGCCAAGGTTCCGGAGGCTTAGAAAAACTGTTTTTT
CASSQGSGGLEKLFF
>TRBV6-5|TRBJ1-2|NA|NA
TGTGCCAGACAACGGGGCCCATATACCGAGCCCACCTTC
CARQRGPYTEPTF
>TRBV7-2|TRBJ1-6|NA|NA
TGTGCCAGCAGCTTAGACAGGGTGGTGGATTCACCCCTCCACTTT
CASSLDRVVDSPLHF
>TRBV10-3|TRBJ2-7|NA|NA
TGTGCCATCAGTGAGTCTACAGGGGGAGGGGGCGAGCAGTACTTC
CAISESTGGGGEQYF
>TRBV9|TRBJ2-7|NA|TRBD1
TGTGCCAGCAGCTTCCGGGACAGGGTCTACGAGCAGTACTTC
CASSFRDRVYEQYF
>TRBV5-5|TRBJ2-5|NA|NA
TGTGCCAGCAGCTTGGCCCGTGAGGAGACCCAGTACTTC
CASSLAREETQYF
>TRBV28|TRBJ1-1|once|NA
TGTGCCAGCAGTTTATTGGGGGCCAAGGGGGAAGCTTTCTTT
CASSLLGAKGEAFF
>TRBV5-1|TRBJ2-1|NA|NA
TGCGCCAGCAGCTTGGGGAGGCAGACTTACAATGAGCAGTTCTTC
CASSLGRQTYNEQFF
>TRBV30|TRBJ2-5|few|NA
TGTGCCTGGAGGATACAGGTGGAGACCCAGTACTTC
CAWRIQVETQYF
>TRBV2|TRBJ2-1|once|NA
TGTGCCAGCAGCCATGCTGACAGGGGAGGGGGCCAACTAAGCTCCTACAATGAGCAGTTCTTC
CASSHADRGGGQLSSYNEQFF
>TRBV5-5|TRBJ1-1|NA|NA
TGTGCCAGCAGCCTCTCCGGGTCCTCGGATTTCTTT
CASSLSGSSDFF
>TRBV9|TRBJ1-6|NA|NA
TGTGCCAGCAGCTTGGAGACGGCCAATTCACCCCTCCACTTT
CASSLETANSPLHF
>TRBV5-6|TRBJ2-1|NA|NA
TGTGCCAGCAGCCCCAGGAGATATGGGAACAATGAGCAGTTCTTC
CASSPRRYGNNEQFF
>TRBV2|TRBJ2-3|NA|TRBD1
TGTGCCAGCAGCCCCGGGACAGCTAGCACAGATACGCAGTATTTT
CASSPGTASTDTQYF
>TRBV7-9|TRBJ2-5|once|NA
TGTGCCAGCAGCTTAGGGGGGGCGGCGAAAGAGACCCAGTACTTC
CASSLGGAAKETQYF
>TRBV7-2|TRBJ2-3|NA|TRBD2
TGTGCCAGCAGACGTACTAGCGGCGCTTGGGATACGCAGTATTTT
CASRRTSGAWDTQYF
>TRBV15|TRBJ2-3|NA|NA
TGTGCCACCAGCAGAGATACGCCGGGACTTTTCACAGATACGCAGTATTTT
CATSRDTPGLFTDTQYF
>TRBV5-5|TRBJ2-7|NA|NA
TGTGCCAGCAGCTTGGAGAGAAGCGAGCAGTACTTC
CASSLERSEQYF
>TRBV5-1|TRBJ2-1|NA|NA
TGCGCCAGCAGCTTGTGGGCAGGGAAAACCTACAATGAGCAGTTCTTC
CASSLWAGKTYNEQFF
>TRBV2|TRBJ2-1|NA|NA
TGTGCCAGCAGTGAAGTTGTACTTCAGCAGTTCTTC
CASSEVVLQQFF
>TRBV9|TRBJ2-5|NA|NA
TGTGCCAGCAGCGTAGGTGGGGGCGCTCAAGAGACCCAGTACTTC
CASSVGGGAQETQYF
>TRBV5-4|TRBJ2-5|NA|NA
TGTGCCAGCAGCCGGCCTCGTGAGACCCAGTACTTC
CASSRPRETQYF
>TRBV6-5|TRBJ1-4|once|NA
TGTGCCAGCAGTCAGTATCCTAATGAAAAACTGTTTTTT
CASSQYPNEKLFF
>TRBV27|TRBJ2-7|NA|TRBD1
TGTGCCAGCAGGCCCGGGACAGGGGGCTCCTACGAGCAGTACTTC
CASRPGTGGSYEQYF
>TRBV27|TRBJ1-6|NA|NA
TGTGCCAGCAGTCTACAGGGCAGCTCCTATAATTCACCCCTCCACTTT
CASSLQGSSYNSPLHF
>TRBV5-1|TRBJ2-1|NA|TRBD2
TGCGCCAGCAGCAAAACTAGCGGGAGGTGGAATGAGCAGTTCTTC
CASSKTSGRWNEQFF
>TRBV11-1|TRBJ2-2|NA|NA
TGTGCCAGCAGCTTGAGGGTAACCCCGCCCGGGGAGCTGTTTTTT
CASSLRVTPPGELFF
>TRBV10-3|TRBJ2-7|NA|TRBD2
TGTGCCATCCTTCGGACTAGCGGGGTCTACGAGCAGTACTTC
CAILRTSGVYEQYF
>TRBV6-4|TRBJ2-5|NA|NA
TGTGCCAGCAGTGACTCGAATAAGCAGGGCAGCCAAGAGACCCAGTACTTC
CASSDSNKQGSQETQYF
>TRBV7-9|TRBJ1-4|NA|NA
TGTGCCAGCAGCTTGGGACTGGGGGCGGCTAATGAAAAACTGTTTTTT
CASSLGLGAANEKLFF
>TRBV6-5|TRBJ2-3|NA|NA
TGTGCCAGCACCCGCTCAGATACGCAGTATTTT
CASTRSDTQYF
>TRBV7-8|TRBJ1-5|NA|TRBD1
TGTGCCAGCAGCGAAGACAGGGGAATCAGGGCGCCCCAGCATTTT
CASSEDRGIRAPQHF
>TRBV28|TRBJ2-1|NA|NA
TGTGCCAGCAGTTTATCTCCAAATGAGCAGTTCTTC
CASSLSPNEQFF
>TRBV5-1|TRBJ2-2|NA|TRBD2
TGCGCCAGCAGCTTGTGGACTAGCGGGATCACCGGGGAGCTGTTTTTT
CASSLWTSGITGELFF
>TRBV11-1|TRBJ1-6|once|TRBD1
TGTGCCAGCAGCCCTCGGGGACAGCCAAATTCACCCCTCCACTTT
CASSPRGQPNSPLHF
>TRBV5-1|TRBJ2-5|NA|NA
TGCGCCACCTCCCTGGGGGGTGGTGAGACCCAGTACTTC
CATSLGGGETQYF
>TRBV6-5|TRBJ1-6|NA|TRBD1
TGTGCCAGCAGTTACTCGAGACAGGGTCTAAATTCACCCCTCCACTTT
CASSYSRQGLNSPLHF
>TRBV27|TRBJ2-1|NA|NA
TGTGCCAGCAGCCGGGTTCGTTACAATGAGCAGTTCTTC
CASSRVRYNEQFF
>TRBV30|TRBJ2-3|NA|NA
TGTGCTTTGTCGATTGGCACAGATACGCAGTATTTT
CALSIGTDTQYF
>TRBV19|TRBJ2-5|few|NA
TGTGCCAGTAGTATCAAAGGGGGGATTCAAGAGACCCAGTACTTC
CASSIKGGIQETQYF
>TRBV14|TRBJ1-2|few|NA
TGTGCCAGCAGCCAAGTAATCAATCCGAATGGCTACACCTTC
CASSQVINPNGYTF
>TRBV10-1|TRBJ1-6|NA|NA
TGCGCCAGCAGTGCAAGGAACAATTCACCCCTCCACTTT
CASSARNNSPLHF